Listed below are T cell receptor beta chains from one sample, sequenced in a study of blood T cells in healthy people across ages. TCRdb processed the 5' RACE reads anew with MiXCR; each CDR3 protein has one entry. This table holds 650,000 or so distinct CDR3 sequences, roughly half found once. The sample comprised blood. The origin of the receptors is a woman at least 80 years old in good health. CDR3s include the opening cysteine and the closing phenylalanine or tryptophan. The D gene is left open where the match is weak. Part of the rows lack a size; the others show once, few, many or a class for expanded clones.

d_call j_call clone_size v_call cdr3_nt cdr3_aa
TRBD1 TRBJ1-6 . TRBV20-1 TGCAGTGTTCAGGGGGCGCCATCTTCACCCCTCCACTTT CSVQGAPSSPLHF
. TRBJ2-1 many TRBV29-1 TGCAGCGTGCCCCGAATCCCCTACTACAATGAGCAGTTCTTC CSVPRIPYYNEQFF
. TRBJ2-1 . TRBV5-6 TGTGCCAGCAGCTTGGCTTGGACACCCTCCGGAGATGAGCAGTTCTTC CASSLAWTPSGDEQFF
. TRBJ2-4 many TRBV20-1 TGCAGTGCTAATAGGGACAACATTCAGTACTTC CSANRDNIQYF
TRBD1 TRBJ2-7 few TRBV20-1 TGCAGTGCTGCTGACAGGGTTTCGACCCCCTACGAGCAGTACTTC CSAADRVSTPYEQYF
. TRBJ1-2 once TRBV3-1 TGTGCCAGCAGGCACCTTGACACCAATGGCTACACCTTC CASRHLDTNGYTF
TRBD1 TRBJ2-4 . TRBV20-1 TGCAGTGCCAGGGAGGGACAGGGGGCTTGGGAGCAGTACTTC CSAREGQGAWEQYF
. TRBJ2-3 many TRBV28 TGTGCCAGCAGCGCCGATACGCAGTATTTT CASSADTQYF
TRBD1 TRBJ2-7 . TRBV7-2 TGTGCCAGCGGACAGGGTATTCCCTACGAGCAGTACTTC CASGQGIPYEQYF
. TRBJ2-1 . TRBV20-1 TGCAGTGCTAAACCAGCGACTAGCTCCTACAATGAGCAGTTCTTC CSAKPATSSYNEQFF
. TRBJ2-3 . TRBV25-1 TGTGCCAGCAACCGTGGGGATAAGGGTACGCAGTATTTT CASNRGDKGTQYF
. TRBJ1-5 . TRBV7-9 TGTGCCAGCAATCCACAGGAGGTTAGCAATCAGCCCCAGCATTTT CASNPQEVSNQPQHF
. TRBJ1-1 . TRBV6-2/TRBV6-3 TGTGCCAGCAGTTACTCCTCGAGGGGTGTGACTGAAGCTTTCTTT CASSYSSRGVTEAFF
. TRBJ2-1 once TRBV18 TGTGCCAGCTCACCGGGCGGAAACAATGAGCAGTTCTTC CASSPGGNNEQFF
. TRBJ2-7 . TRBV25-1 TGTGCCACCACCGGGACACAGGACTACGAGCAGTACTTC CATTGTQDYEQYF
TRBD2 TRBJ2-7 . TRBV28 TGTGCCAGCAGTTGGACTAGCGGAAACCTCTACGAGCAGTACTTC CASSWTSGNLYEQYF
. TRBJ2-7 . TRBV2 TGTGCCAGCAAACGAGCATCTCGCGAGCAGTACTTC CASKRASREQYF
TRBD1 TRBJ2-1 . TRBV27 TGCGCCAGCAGTTTGACAGGGAGTGGACCCTACAATGAGCAGTTCTTC CASSLTGSGPYNEQFF
. TRBJ2-2 few TRBV6-1 TGTGCCAGCAGTGAGGGGGACACCGGGGAGCTGTTTTTT CASSEGDTGELFF
. TRBJ2-3 . TRBV7-2 TGTGCCAGCATCTTAGATTCGGATACGCAGTATTTT CASILDSDTQYF
. TRBJ2-5 . TRBV4-1 TGCGCCAGCAGCCACCATTACTGCAATGAGCAGTACTTC CASSHHYCNEQYF
TRBD1 TRBJ2-3 many TRBV29-1 TGCAGCGTTCGCCGGGACAGGGGTTTCATGGATACGCAGTATTTT CSVRRDRGFMDTQYF
TRBD1 TRBJ1-6 . TRBV28 TGTGCCAGCAGTCCCCGGACAGGGAAGAATTCACCCCTCCACTTT CASSPRTGKNSPLHF
. TRBJ2-1 . TRBV3-1 TGTGCCAGCAGCCAAGATTCTTTAGGGGAGAGACAGTTCTTC CASSQDSLGERQFF
. TRBJ2-5 . TRBV7-9 TGTGCCAGCAGCTTAACAGGTTCGGCTGAGCAGTACTTC CASSLTGSAEQYF
. TRBJ1-2 . TRBV7-2 TGTGCCAGCAGCTTTAGCCGTTGTGGCTACACCTTC CASSFSRCGYTF
. TRBJ1-2 once TRBV25-1 TGTGCCAGCACCGAAAGCGGATACTATGGCTACACCTTC CASTESGYYGYTF
. TRBJ1-2 . TRBV7-9 TGTGCCAGCAGCTTAGCTCCGAGGGTGAGCTATGGCTACACCTTC CASSLAPRVSYGYTF
. TRBJ1-4 . TRBV6-6 TGTGCCATCGGACCACAGGGTCCCGGTGAAAAACTGTTTTTT CAIGPQGPGEKLFF
. TRBJ1-2 . TRBV3-1 TGTGCCAGCAGCCAGTTGGGGGGTCGGGGCTACACCTTC CASSQLGGRGYTF
TRBD1 TRBJ2-7 many TRBV27 TGTGCCAGCAGTTTGACCGGGACAGGGAGATCCTACGAGCAGTACTTC CASSLTGTGRSYEQYF
. TRBJ2-1 . TRBV12-3/TRBV12-4 TGTACCAGCAGGAGGGGGCGGGGAAGTAATGAGCAGTTATTC CTSRRGRGSNEQLF
. TRBJ2-1 . TRBV5-1 TGCGCCAGCAGCTTGGGGCAGGGGGGCAGCTCCTACAATGAGCAGTTCTTC CASSLGQGGSSYNEQFF
TRBD2 TRBJ2-4 once TRBV3-1 TGTGCCAGCAGCCGCGTTCTAGCGGGGGTTAACATTCAGTACTTC CASSRVLAGVNIQYF
. TRBJ2-5 . TRBV6-5 TGTGCCAGCAGTTACACCCGGGACGAAGAGACCCAGTACTTC CASSYTRDEETQYF
. TRBJ2-7 few TRBV29-1 TGCAGCGTTGCTAGCGCGAACTACGAGCAGTACTTC CSVASANYEQYF
. TRBJ2-7 many TRBV6-2/TRBV6-3 TGTGCCAGCAGTTACTCGCTTGGACAGAACGAGCAGTACTTC CASSYSLGQNEQYF
. TRBJ2-7 . TRBV3-1 TGTGCCAGCAGCCGGAACGTGTACGAGCAGTACTTC CASSRNVYEQYF
TRBD1 TRBJ1-5 many TRBV6-5 TGTGCCAGCAGCCCCCGGACGACAGGGAATCAGCCCCAGCATTTT CASSPRTTGNQPQHF
TRBD1 TRBJ2-1 . TRBV6-2/TRBV6-3 TGTGCCGCCCTACACCCGGGACAGGGCTCTGTCCGCACCAATGAGCAGTTCTTC CAALHPGQGSVRTNEQFF
. TRBJ2-1 few TRBV11-2 TGTGCCAGCAGCGTATCAGGGGTCTACAATGAGCAGTTCTTC CASSVSGVYNEQFF
TRBD2 TRBJ2-5 . TRBV6-6 TGTGCCAGCAGTTATATGGGACTAGATAAAGAGACCCAGTACTTC CASSYMGLDKETQYF
. TRBJ2-2 . TRBV6-6 TGTGCCAGCAGTTACTCATCAACCGGGGAGCTGTTTTTT CASSYSSTGELFF
TRBD2 TRBJ2-7 many TRBV7-3 TGTGCCAGCAGCTTAGGAACTAGCGCGTCCTACGAGCAGTACTTC CASSLGTSASYEQYF
. TRBJ2-7 many TRBV18 TGTGCCAGCTCACCAGGGGCCTACGAGCAGTACTTC CASSPGAYEQYF
. TRBJ2-5 many TRBV5-1 TGCGCCAGCAGCTTGGCCAAGCCTGAAGAGACCCAGTACTTC CASSLAKPEETQYF
TRBD1 TRBJ1-4 . TRBV20-1 TGCAGTCCAACAGGGGGTGATGAAAAACTGTTTTTT CSPTGGDEKLFF
. TRBJ2-7 many TRBV27 TGTGCCAGCAGGAACACCTACGAGCAGTACTTC CASRNTYEQYF
TRBD1 TRBJ2-5 . TRBV28 TGTGCCAGCAGTCTCTCGACAGGGGGCGGTGAGACCCAGTACTTC CASSLSTGGGETQYF
. TRBJ1-6 once TRBV25-1 TGTGCCAGCACCGAGGCCTTGGCTAATTCACCCCTCCACTTT CASTEALANSPLHF
. TRBJ1-1 . TRBV7-9 TGTGCCAGCAGCTTAGGGGGGAAGGATACTGAAGCTTTCTTT CASSLGGKDTEAFF
. TRBJ1-2 . TRBV25-1 TGTGCCAGCAGTGGCCCAGCGGACCGAGGGGGCTACACCTTC CASSGPADRGGYTF
. TRBJ2-5 . TRBV6-2/TRBV6-3 TGTGCCAGCACCCCGGAGGGGCTCCTCCGGGAGACCCAGTACTTC CASTPEGLLRETQYF